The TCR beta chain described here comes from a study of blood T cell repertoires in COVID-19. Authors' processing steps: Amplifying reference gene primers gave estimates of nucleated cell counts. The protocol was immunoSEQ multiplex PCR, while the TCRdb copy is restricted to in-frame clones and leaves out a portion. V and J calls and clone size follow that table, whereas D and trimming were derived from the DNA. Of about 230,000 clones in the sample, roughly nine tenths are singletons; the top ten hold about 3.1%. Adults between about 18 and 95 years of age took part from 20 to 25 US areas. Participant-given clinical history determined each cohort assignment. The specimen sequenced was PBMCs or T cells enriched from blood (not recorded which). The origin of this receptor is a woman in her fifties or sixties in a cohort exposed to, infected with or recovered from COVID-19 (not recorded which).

The CDR3 region is CASSPRVTSGNTIYF. The CDR3 DNA is TGTGCCAGCAGCCCGAGGGTGACTTCTGGAAACACCATATATTTT. The V and J genes are TRBV11-2 and TRBJ1-3; D gene ambiguous. Germline V gene data show CDR1 as SGHAT and CDR2 as FQNNGV. CDR3 size: 15 residues. Trimming stripped 5 bases from V and 1 base from J, with 12 bases between.